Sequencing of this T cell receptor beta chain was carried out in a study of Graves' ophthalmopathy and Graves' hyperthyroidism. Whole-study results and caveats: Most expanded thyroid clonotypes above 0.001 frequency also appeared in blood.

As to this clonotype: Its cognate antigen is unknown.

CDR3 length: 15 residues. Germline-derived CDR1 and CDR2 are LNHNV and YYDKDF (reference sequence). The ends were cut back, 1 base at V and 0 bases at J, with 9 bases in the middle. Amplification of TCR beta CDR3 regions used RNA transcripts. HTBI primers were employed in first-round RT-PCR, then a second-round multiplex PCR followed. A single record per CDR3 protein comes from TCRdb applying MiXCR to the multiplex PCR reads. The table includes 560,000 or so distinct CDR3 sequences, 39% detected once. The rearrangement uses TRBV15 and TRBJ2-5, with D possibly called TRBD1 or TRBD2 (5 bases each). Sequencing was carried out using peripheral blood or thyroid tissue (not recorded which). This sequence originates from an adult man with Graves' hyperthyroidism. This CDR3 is CATSRAGTDQETQYF. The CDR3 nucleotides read TGTGCCACCAGCAGAGCCGGGACGGACCAAGAGACCCAGTACTTC.